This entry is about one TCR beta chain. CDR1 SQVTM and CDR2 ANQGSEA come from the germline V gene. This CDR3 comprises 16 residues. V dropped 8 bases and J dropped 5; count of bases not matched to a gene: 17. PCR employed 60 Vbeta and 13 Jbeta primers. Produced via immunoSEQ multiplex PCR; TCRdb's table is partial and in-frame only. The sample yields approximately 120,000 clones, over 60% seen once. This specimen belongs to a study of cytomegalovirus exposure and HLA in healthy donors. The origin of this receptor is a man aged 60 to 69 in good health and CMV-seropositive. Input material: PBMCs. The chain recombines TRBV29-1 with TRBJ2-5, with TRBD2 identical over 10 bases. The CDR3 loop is CSSRGTSGGAGETQYF. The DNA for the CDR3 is TGCAGCTCCCGCGGGACGAGCGGGGGGGCCGGGGAGACCCAGTACTTC.